Included here is one T cell receptor beta chain sequence, with context. This record comes from a study of blood T cell repertoires in COVID-19. The wider study: The United States, Italy and Spain provided the acute and convalescent COVID-19 samples. Sources were T cells, B-cell-depleted T cells, or PBMCs; the material itself was cDNA or gDNA.

The V and J ends lost 11 bases and 7 bases respectively, with 12 bases between them. CDR1 MRHNA and CDR2 SNTAGT come from the germline V gene. This CDR3 has 11 residues. How the authors handled the data: By means of reference gene primer amplification, nucleated cell counts were estimated. Clones were read by immunoSEQ multiplex PCR, and TCRdb kept only the in-frame ones, dropping some. From that table come the V and J calls and clone size; the DNA was used to work out D and trimming. Found here are 75,000 to 100,000 clones, around 90% of them singletons; the top ten hold more than 4.5%. The gene calls are TRBV6-4 and TRBJ1-5, with D possibly matching TRBD1 (6 bases). The specimen was peripheral blood. The clonotype was recovered from a man aged 65 to 85 with acute or convalescent COVID-19. CDR3 residues: CARHRAQPQHF. The CDR3 nucleotides are TGTGCCCGCCACAGGGCCCAGCCCCAGCATTTT.